One and the same sample provided the 8 T cell receptor beta chains below, sequenced in a study of blood T cell repertoires in COVID-19. Profiled with immunoSEQ multiplex PCR; TCRdb holds only in-frame clones, not every one. This sample has over 200,000 clones; roughly 77% occur once, and the top ten carry 3% to 3.5%. The sample comprised peripheral blood. These receptors all come from a woman older than 75 with acute or convalescent COVID-19.

V is TRBV11-2 and J is TRBJ2-3; weak D call: TRBD1 (6 bases). Deletions cut 6 bases from V and 2 bases from J, with 12 bases between. This CDR3 is 14 amino acids long. Germline lookup yields CDR1 SGHAT and CDR2 FQNNGV. CDR3 loop: CASSLGTTTDTQYF. CDR3 DNA sequence: TGTGCCAGCAGTCTGGGGACAACCACAGATACGCAGTATTTT. Full variable domain (outside the CDR3, taken from reference TRBV11-2 and TRBJ2-3): EAGVAQSPRYKIIEKRQSVAFWCNPISGHATLYWYQQILGQGPKLLIQFQNNGVVDDSQLPKDRFSAERLKGVDSTLKIQPAKLEDSAVYLCASSLGTTTDTQYFGPGTRLTVL.

This clone was found a few times. V and J are TRBV24-1 and TRBJ2-1; TRBD1 aligns across 9 bases. J lost 3 bases, V lost 3 bases, and 2 bases had no gene match. CDR3 length equals 15 residues. Germline lookup yields CDR1 KGHDR and CDR2 SFDVKD. The CDR3 region is CATSDGGQGYNEQFF. Written as DNA, the CDR3 is TGTGCCACCAGTGATGGGGGACAGGGCTACAATGAGCAGTTCTTC.

The chain joins TRBV2 to TRBJ2-3, with 11 positions matching TRBD2. Germline V gene sequence: CDR1 SNHLY, CDR2 FYNNEI. The CDR3 totals 15 residues. Germline trimming cut 6 bases from V and 4 bases from J; bases unmatched to any gene: 6. The CDR3 loop reads CASRGGTSGADTQYF. In DNA form, the CDR3 reads TGTGCCAGCAGGGGCGGGACTAGCGGCGCAGATACGCAGTATTTT.

The CDR3 DNA reads as TGTGCCAGCAGCCCCCGGACTAGAGGGAACCAAGAGACCCAGTACTTC. As protein: CASSPRTRGNQETQYF. V and J are TRBV4-2 and TRBJ2-5; 7 nucleotides agree with TRBD2. With 4 bases clipped from V and 0 bases from J, the junction kept 8 bases outside the gene matches. Germline V gene lookup returns CDR1 LGHNA and CDR2 YNFKEQ. This CDR3 has 16 amino acids.

The chain carries TRBV5-4 and TRBJ1-4; a weak D match, TRBD1 (6 bases). The CDR3 runs 16 residues. V gave up 0 bases and J gave up 3 bases, with 12 bases separating them. Germline lookup yields CDR1 SGHNT and CDR2 YYREEE (reference sequence). DNA for the CDR3: TGTGCCAGCAGCTTGGACAGGGAAGGAGCTAATGAAAAACTGTTTTTT. The encoded protein is CASSLDREGANEKLFF. Variable domain in full (rest from reference TRBV5-4 and TRBJ1-4): ETGVTQSPTHLIKTRGQQVTLRCSSQSGHNTVSWYQQALGQGPQFIFQYYREEENGRGNFPPRFSGLQFPNYSSELNVNALELDDSALYLCASSLDREGANEKLFFGSGTQLSVL.

This clone was detected once. This chain links TRBV5-6 with TRBJ1-6; TRBD1 matches at 9 bases. V lost 4 bases to trimming and J lost 6 bases; unmatched junction nucleotides: 2. Germline-derived CDR1 and CDR2 are SGHDT and YYEEEE. The CDR3 runs to 14 residues. CDR3 nucleotides: TGTGCCAGCAGCATGACAGGGGGTAATTCACCCCTCCACTTT. Translating gives CASSMTGGNSPLHF.

The chain joins TRBV5-6 to TRBJ2-2; TRBD1 is a possible D gene (6 bases). Germline V gives CDR1 SGHDT, CDR2 YYEEEE. V lost 3 bases, J lost 2 bases, and 14 bases lay in between. CDR3 size: 16 residues. CDR3 sequence (DNA): TGTGCCAGCAGCTGGGGCAGGGGACGTAACACCGGGGAGCTGTTTTTT. Its protein product is CASSWGRGRNTGELFF.

The chain recombines TRBV29-1 with TRBJ1-5; 10 bases are a match to TRBD1. The V and J ends lost 5 bases and 2 bases, in that order; junction bases with no gene match: 12. The CDR3 contains 17 residues. In germline, CDR1 is SQVTM, CDR2 ANQGSEA. DNA for the CDR3: TGCAGCGTTTTAGGACAGGGGGGTAATATTGGCAATCAGCCCCAGCATTTT. Encoded protein: CSVLGQGGNIGNQPQHF.